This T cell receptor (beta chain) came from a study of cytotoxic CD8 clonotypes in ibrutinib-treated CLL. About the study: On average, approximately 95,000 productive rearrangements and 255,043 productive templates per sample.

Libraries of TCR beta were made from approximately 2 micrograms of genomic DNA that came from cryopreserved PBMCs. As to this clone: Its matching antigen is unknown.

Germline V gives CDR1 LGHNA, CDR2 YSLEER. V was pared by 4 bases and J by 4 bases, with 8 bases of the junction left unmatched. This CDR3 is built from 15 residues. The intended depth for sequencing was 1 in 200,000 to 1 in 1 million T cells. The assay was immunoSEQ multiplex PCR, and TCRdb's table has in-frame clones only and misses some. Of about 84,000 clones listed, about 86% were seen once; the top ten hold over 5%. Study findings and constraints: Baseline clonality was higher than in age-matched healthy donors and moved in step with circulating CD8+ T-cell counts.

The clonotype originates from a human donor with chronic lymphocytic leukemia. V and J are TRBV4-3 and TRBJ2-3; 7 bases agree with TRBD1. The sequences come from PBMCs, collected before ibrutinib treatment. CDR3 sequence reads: CASSRLTQGSDTQYF. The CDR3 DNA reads TGCGCCAGCAGCCGATTAACACAGGGGTCAGATACGCAGTATTTT.